These 22 T cell receptor beta chains share one sample of origin, sequenced in a study of cytomegalovirus exposure and HLA in healthy donors. Amplification used 60 Vbeta primers and 13 Jbeta primers. Data came from immunoSEQ multiplex PCR; TCRdb stores just in-frame clones and leaves some out. This table has about 130,000 clones, 83% appearing once. Sequenced: PBMCs. These receptors were taken from a woman aged 40 to 50 in good health and CMV-seropositive.

This clone was observed a single time. The chain has TRBV9 and TRBJ1-4, with D hard to call. The V and J ends lost 0 bases and 3 bases respectively, with 6 bases between them. The CDR3 totals 14 residues. Germline V lookup: CDR1 SGDLS, CDR2 YYNGEE. The DNA for the CDR3 is TGTGCCAGCAGCGTAGGCAACTCTAATGAAAAACTGTTTTTT. This codes for CASSVGNSNEKLFF. Drawing the rest from reference TRBV9 and TRBJ1-4, the complete variable domain is DSGVTQTPKHLITATGQRVTLRCSPRSGDLSVYWYQQSLDQGLQFLIQYYNGEERAKGNILERFSAQQFPDLHSELNLSSLELGDSALYFCASSVGNSNEKLFFGSGTQLSVL.

V is TRBV11-2 and J is TRBJ2-3; D is unclear. Trimming cost V 8 bases and J 2 bases, with 11 bases left between them. The CDR3 totals 13 residues. Germline CDR1 reads SGHAT; CDR2 reads FQNNGV. CDR3 sequence: CASGSGITDTQYF. The CDR3 bases are TGTGCCAGCGGCTCGGGTATCACAGATACGCAGTATTTT.

The rearrangement joins TRBV30 to TRBJ1-5; 9 nucleotides match TRBD1. This CDR3 region has 15 residues. Germline CDR1 is GTSNPN and CDR2 is SVGIG (reference sequence). V lost 0 bases, J lost 4 bases, and 4 bases stayed unmatched. Here the CDR3 DNA reads TGTGCCTGGAGTGTAGTGACAGGGGGGAATCAGCCCCAGCATTTT. As protein: CAWSVVTGGNQPQHF. Complete variable domain (other parts from reference TRBV30 and TRBJ1-5): SQTIHQWPATLVQPVGSPLSLECTVEGTSNPNLYWYRQAAGRGLQLLFYSVGIGQISSEVPQNLSASRPQDRQFILSSKKLLLSDSGFYLCAWSVVTGGNQPQHFGDGTRLSIL.

J is TRBJ1-2 and V is TRBV6-1, with a possible D match to TRBD1 (5 bases). V lost 2 bases, J lost 5 bases, and 18 bases lay in between. This CDR3 has 16 amino acids. In germline, CDR1 is MNHNS, CDR2 SASEGT. The CDR3 nucleotides read TGTGCCAGCAGTGAATGGATGGGGGGTCAAGGTTATGGCTACACCTTC. It is translated as CASSEWMGGQGYGYTF.

As for this clone: Its ends do not fully match the called genes, so a read error is possible. The rearrangement uses TRBV28 and TRBJ1-2; a weak D match, TRBD1 (5 bases). Germline CDR1 reads MDHEN; CDR2 reads SYDVKM. The CDR3 length is 11 residues. CDR3 sequence reads: CAIQGNSGYTF. In nucleotides, the CDR3 is TGTGCCATCCAGGGAAACTCTGGCTACACCTTC.

The V and J genes are TRBV29-1 and TRBJ2-3, with 10 bases that match TRBD2. The ends lost 7 bases at V and 4 bases at J; junction bases unmatched: 11. The CDR3 extends over 15 amino acids. Germline V lookup: CDR1 SQVTM, CDR2 ANQGSEA. CDR3 in amino acids: CSAWSGRAGADTQYF. For the CDR3, the DNA is TGCAGCGCTTGGAGCGGGAGGGCAGGGGCAGATACGCAGTATTTT.

The chain uses TRBV9 and TRBJ2-7, with TRBD2 matching 9 bases. J gave up 3 bases and V 6 bases, and 7 bases lay outside the gene matches. Germline values: CDR1 SGDLS, CDR2 YYNGEE. The CDR3 is 14 amino acids. The CDR3 DNA sequence: TGTGCCAGCACGCCGGGACTAGCCCTCTACGAGCAGTACTTC. Its translation: CASTPGLALYEQYF.

This rearrangement joins TRBV5-5 to TRBJ1-1, with a possible D match to TRBD1 (5 bases). CDR1 and CDR2 from the germline V gene are SGHKS and YYEKEE (reference sequence). There are 13 residues in the CDR3. The V end lost 2 bases, the J end lost 11 bases, and 16 bases lay between the germline ends. CDR3 region: CASSFSGLFDAFF. The CDR3 DNA sequence: TGTGCCAGCAGCTTTTCAGGGTTATTTGACGCTTTCTTT.

This clone was counted between two and nine times. V is TRBV7-6 and J is TRBJ2-1; possible D gene TRBD2, 5 bases. This CDR3 has 16 amino acids. CDR1 and CDR2 from the germline V gene are SGHVS and FNYEAQ. Trimming pared 0 bases from V and 1 base from J, leaving 10 bases between. The CDR3 nucleotides read TGTGCCAGCAGCTTAGCGCGAGGGAGATCCTACAATGAGCAGTTCTTC. It yields the protein CASSLARGRSYNEQFF.

The chain combines TRBV12-5 with TRBJ2-3, with D uncertain. The CDR3 contains 13 residues. V was clipped by 6 bases and J by 2 bases, with 9 bases between them. Germline CDR1 LGHNT, CDR2 FRNRAP. The CDR3, as DNA: TGTGCTAGTGGGCACCCACACACAGATACGCAGTATTTT. Its protein product is CASGHPHTDTQYF.

V gene TRBV6-6 combines with J gene TRBJ2-7, with D possibly TRBD2 on 5 matching bases. Germline V gene data show CDR1 as MNHNY and CDR2 as SVGAGI (reference sequence). V lost 2 bases and J 11 bases, leaving 19 bases between the germline ends. This CDR3 has 14 residues. The CDR3: CASSYTAGGLVEYF. DNA of the CDR3: TGTGCCAGCAGTTACACCGCGGGCGGACTTGTTGAGTACTTC.

The gene calls are TRBV5-6 and TRBJ1-4; 7 bases are a match to TRBD1. In germline, CDR1 is SGHDT, CDR2 YYEEEE. The CDR3 is made up of 14 amino acids. The junction had 4 bases not matched to a gene; V was cut back by 3 bases and J by 5 bases. The CDR3 loop reads CASSSGTVNEKLFF. Written as DNA, the CDR3 is TGTGCCAGCAGCTCCGGGACAGTGAATGAAAAACTGTTTTTT.

V and J are TRBV6-1 and TRBJ2-7, with unresolved D. This CDR3 has 13 residues. V was cut by 10 bases and J by 2 bases, with 15 bases left in between. Germline V lookup: CDR1 MNHNS, CDR2 SASEGT. CDR3 region: CATDPVRTYEQYF. CDR3 in DNA: TGTGCCACCGATCCCGTGCGCACCTACGAGCAGTACTTC.

This clone was found a few times. The CDR3 DNA follows: TGTGCCAGCAGCCCGCGACTAGCGGGAATAACTACAGATACGCAGTATTTT. Amino acids: CASSPRLAGITTDTQYF. This chain uses TRBV21-1 with TRBJ2-3; TRBD2, the table's D call, lacks a check against the DNA. TRBV21-1 is classified as a pseudogene. CDR3 size: 17 residues.

This clone has only one observation. V gene TRBV28 combines with J gene TRBJ1-5; D is undetermined. Germline CDR1 and CDR2: MDHEN and SYDVKM. The CDR3 is 13 amino acids. Trimming cost V 6 bases and J 7 bases, with 13 bases left between them. The DNA for the CDR3 is TGTGCCAGCAGATCCCCGGGGAACCAGCCCCAGCATTTT. This codes for CASRSPGNQPQHF.

The genes are TRBV27 and TRBJ2-5, with TRBD1 matching 11 bases. Losses at the gene ends were 5 bases for V and 5 bases for J; bases not matched to a gene: 4. There are 14 residues in the CDR3. The germline gives CDR1 MNHEY, CDR2 SMNVEV (reference sequence). CDR3 nucleotide sequence: TGTGCCAGCAGTCCCTGGGACAGGGGGGAGACCCAGTACTTC. The encoded protein is CASSPWDRGETQYF.

The chain couples TRBV28 to TRBJ2-1; D may be TRBD1 (5 bases). Germline CDR1 is MDHEN and CDR2 is SYDVKM. With 3 bases removed from V and 3 bases from J, the gap between germline ends came to 9 bases. This CDR3 region has 14 residues. Here the CDR3 reads CASSLVRGYNEQFF. The CDR3 region has the DNA TGTGCCAGCAGTTTGGTTAGGGGCTACAATGAGCAGTTCTTC.

This chain connects TRBV19 to TRBJ2-6, with 8 nucleotides matching TRBD2. The CDR3 has 18 amino acids. The J segment lost 0 bases and the V segment lost 7 bases, leaving 11 bases of the junction unmatched. The germline gives CDR1 LNHDA, CDR2 SQIVND (reference sequence). The CDR3 here is CASKVERGWDSGANVLTF. CDR3 DNA: TGTGCCAGTAAGGTCGAGCGGGGGTGGGACTCTGGGGCCAACGTCCTGACTTTC.

The J gene is TRBJ1-1, the V gene TRBV29-1, with TRBD1 as a possible D gene (6 bases). V lost 0 bases to trimming and J lost 5 bases, with 13 bases between them. Germline V lookup: CDR1 SQVTM, CDR2 ANQGSEA. This CDR3 has 14 residues. CDR3 region: CSVEDRTGWTEAFF. The CDR3 coding sequence is TGCAGCGTTGAAGATCGTACAGGGTGGACTGAAGCTTTCTTT.

The V gene is TRBV30, the J gene TRBJ1-3; maybe TRBD1 (6 bases). V was clipped by 7 bases and J by 4 bases, with 11 bases between them. The germline CDR1 and CDR2 sequences are GTSNPN and SVGIG (reference sequence). The CDR3 contains 12 residues. The chain's CDR3 is CASSTGGNTIYF. DNA for the CDR3: TGTGCCTCCTCGACAGGAGGAAACACCATATATTTT.

As DNA, the CDR3 is TGTGCCAGCAGTTCCCTAAGCCCGGGACAGGGAAGCCCAAATGGCAATCAGCCCCAGCATTTT. This codes for CASSSLSPGQGSPNGNQPQHF. The chain employs TRBV27 and TRBJ1-5; 9 nucleotides line up with TRBD1. With 4 bases clipped from V and 2 bases from J, the junction kept 21 bases outside the gene matches. The germline V gene encodes CDR1 MNHEY and CDR2 SMNVEV (reference sequence). The CDR3 spans 21 residues.

J is TRBJ1-1 and V is TRBV6-6; D gene unclear. Trimming removed 8 bases at V and 4 bases at J, with 8 bases between. The germline V gene encodes CDR1 MNHNY and CDR2 SVGAGI (reference sequence). This CDR3 contains 11 residues. The CDR3 reads CASEGTTEAFF. The CDR3 DNA reads TGTGCCAGCGAGGGAACCACTGAAGCTTTCTTT.